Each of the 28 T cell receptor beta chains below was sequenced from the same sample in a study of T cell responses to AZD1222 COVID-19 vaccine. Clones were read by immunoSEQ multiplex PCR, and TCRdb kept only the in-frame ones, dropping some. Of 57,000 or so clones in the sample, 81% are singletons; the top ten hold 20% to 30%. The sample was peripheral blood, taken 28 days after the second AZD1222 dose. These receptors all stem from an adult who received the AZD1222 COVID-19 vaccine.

CDR3 sequence reads: CASSYTTGATGTDTQYF. For the CDR3, the DNA is TGTGCCAGTAGTTACACGACAGGGGCCACCGGCACAGATACGCAGTATTTT. The chain employs TRBV19 and TRBJ2-3, with TRBD1 matching over 8 bases. CDR1 and CDR2 from the germline V gene are LNHDA and SQIVND (reference sequence). Germline trimming cut 5 bases from V and 1 base from J; bases unmatched to any gene: 11. The CDR3 spans 17 residues.

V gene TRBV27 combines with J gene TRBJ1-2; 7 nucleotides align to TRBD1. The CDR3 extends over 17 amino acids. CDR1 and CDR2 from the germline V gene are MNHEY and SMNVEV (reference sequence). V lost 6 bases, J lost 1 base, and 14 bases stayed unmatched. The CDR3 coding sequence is TGTGCCAGCAGGAGAACTGACAGGGCCTCAAGTAACTATGGCTACACCTTC. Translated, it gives CASRRTDRASSNYGYTF.

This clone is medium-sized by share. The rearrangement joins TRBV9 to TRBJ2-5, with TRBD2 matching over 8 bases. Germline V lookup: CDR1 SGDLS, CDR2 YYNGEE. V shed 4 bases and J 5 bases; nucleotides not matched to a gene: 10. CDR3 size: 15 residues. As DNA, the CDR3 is TGTGCCAGCAGCCTATGGACTAGCCCAGAGGAGACCCAGTACTTC. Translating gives CASSLWTSPEETQYF.

CDR3 sequence reads: CASSVAGSSGANVLTF. CDR3 coding DNA: TGTGCCAGCAGCGTAGCAGGGAGCTCTGGGGCCAACGTCCTGACTTTC. This sequence joins TRBV9 and TRBJ2-6; perhaps D is TRBD1 or TRBD2 (5 bases each). The germline V gene encodes CDR1 SGDLS and CDR2 YYNGEE. Deletions cut 0 bases from V and 0 bases from J, with 7 bases between. This CDR3 comprises 16 residues.

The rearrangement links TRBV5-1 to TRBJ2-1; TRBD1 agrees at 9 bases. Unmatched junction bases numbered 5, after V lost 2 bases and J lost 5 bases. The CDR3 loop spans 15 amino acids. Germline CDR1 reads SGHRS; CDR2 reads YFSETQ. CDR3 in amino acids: CASSFGTGLDNEQFF. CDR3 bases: TGCGCCAGCAGCTTTGGGACAGGGTTGGACAATGAGCAGTTCTTC.

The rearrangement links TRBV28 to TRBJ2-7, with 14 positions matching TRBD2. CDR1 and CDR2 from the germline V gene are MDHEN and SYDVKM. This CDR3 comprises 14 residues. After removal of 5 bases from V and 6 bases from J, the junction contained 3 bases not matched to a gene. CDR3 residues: CASSPGLAGVEQYF. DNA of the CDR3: TGTGCCAGCAGTCCGGGACTAGCGGGAGTCGAGCAGTACTTC.

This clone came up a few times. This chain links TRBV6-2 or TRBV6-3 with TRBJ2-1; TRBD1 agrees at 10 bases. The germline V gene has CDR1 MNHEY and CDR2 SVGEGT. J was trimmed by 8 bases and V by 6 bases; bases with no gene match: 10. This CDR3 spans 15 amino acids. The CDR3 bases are TGTGCCAGCAGCCCAGGACAGGGGGATATGGATGAGCAGTTCTTC. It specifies CASSPGQGDMDEQFF.

DNA of the CDR3: TGCGCCAGCTCCCGGACAGGGGGCTTTAATGAGCAGTTCTTC. It specifies CASSRTGGFNEQFF. The gene calls are TRBV5-1 and TRBJ2-1, with TRBD1 identical over 11 bases. The germline V gene has CDR1 SGHRS and CDR2 YFSETQ. The CDR3 has 14 amino acids. Germline trimming cut 7 bases from V and 7 bases from J; bases unmatched to any gene: 7. The variable domain in full, with the rest retrieved from reference TRBV5-1 and TRBJ2-1, is KAGVTQTPRYLIKTRGQQVTLSCSPISGHRSVSWYQQTPGQGLQFLFEYFSETQRNKGNFPGRFSGRQFSNSRSEMNVSTLELGDSALYLCASSRTGGFNEQFFGPGTRLTVL.

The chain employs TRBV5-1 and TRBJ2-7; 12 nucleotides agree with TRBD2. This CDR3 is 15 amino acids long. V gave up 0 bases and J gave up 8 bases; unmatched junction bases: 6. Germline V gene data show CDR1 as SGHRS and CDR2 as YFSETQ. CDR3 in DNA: TGCGCCAGCAGCTTGGGACTAGCGGGAGACGGGCAGCAGTACTTC. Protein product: CASSLGLAGDGQQYF.

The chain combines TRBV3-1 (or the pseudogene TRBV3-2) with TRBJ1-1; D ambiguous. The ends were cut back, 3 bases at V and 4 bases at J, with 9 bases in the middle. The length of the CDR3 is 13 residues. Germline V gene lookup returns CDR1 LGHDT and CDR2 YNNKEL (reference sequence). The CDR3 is CASSHGKITEAFF. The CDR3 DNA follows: TGTGCCAGCAGCCATGGTAAGATCACTGAAGCTTTCTTT.

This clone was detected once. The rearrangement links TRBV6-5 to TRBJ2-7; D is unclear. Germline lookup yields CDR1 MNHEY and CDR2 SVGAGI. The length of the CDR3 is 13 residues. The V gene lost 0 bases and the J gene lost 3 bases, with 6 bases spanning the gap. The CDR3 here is CASSYSFYYEQYF. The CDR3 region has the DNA TGTGCCAGCAGTTACTCCTTCTACTACGAGCAGTACTTC.

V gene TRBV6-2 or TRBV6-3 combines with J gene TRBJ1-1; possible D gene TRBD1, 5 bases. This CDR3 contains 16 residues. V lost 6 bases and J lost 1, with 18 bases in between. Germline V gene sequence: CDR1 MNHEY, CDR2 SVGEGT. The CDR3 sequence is CASSPAGTWTNTEAFF. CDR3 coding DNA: TGTGCCAGCAGCCCTGCAGGGACGTGGACGAACACTGAAGCTTTCTTT.

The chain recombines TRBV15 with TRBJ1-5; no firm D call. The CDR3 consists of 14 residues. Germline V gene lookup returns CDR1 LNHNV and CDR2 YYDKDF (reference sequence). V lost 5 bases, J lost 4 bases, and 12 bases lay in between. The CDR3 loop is CATSGRRLNQPQHF. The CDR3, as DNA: TGTGCCACCAGCGGGCGGCGGCTGAATCAGCCCCAGCATTTT. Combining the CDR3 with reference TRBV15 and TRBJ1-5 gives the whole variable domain DAMVIQNPRYQVTQFGKPVTLSCSQTLNHNVMYWYQQKSSQAPKLLFHYYDKDFNNEADTPDNFQSRRPNTSFCFLDIRSPGLGDTAMYLCATSGRRLNQPQHFGDGTRLSIL.

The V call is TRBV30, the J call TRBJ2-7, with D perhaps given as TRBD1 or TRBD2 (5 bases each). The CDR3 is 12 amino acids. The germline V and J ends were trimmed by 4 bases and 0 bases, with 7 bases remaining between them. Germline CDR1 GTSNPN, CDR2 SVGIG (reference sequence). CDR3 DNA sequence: TGTGCCTGGACAGGGAGCTCCTACGAGCAGTACTTC. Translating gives CAWTGSSYEQYF. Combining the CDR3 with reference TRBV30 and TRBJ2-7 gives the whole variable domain SQTIHQWPATLVQPVGSPLSLECTVEGTSNPNLYWYRQAAGRGLQLLFYSVGIGQISSEVPQNLSASRPQDRQFILSSKKLLLSDSGFYLCAWTGSSYEQYFGPGTRLTVT.

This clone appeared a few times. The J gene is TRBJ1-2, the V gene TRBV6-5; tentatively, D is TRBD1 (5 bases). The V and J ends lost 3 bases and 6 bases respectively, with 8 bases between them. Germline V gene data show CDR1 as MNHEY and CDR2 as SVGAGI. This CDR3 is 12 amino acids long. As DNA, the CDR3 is TGTGCCAGCAGTTATCCGGGGGATGGCTACACCTTC. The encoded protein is CASSYPGDGYTF.

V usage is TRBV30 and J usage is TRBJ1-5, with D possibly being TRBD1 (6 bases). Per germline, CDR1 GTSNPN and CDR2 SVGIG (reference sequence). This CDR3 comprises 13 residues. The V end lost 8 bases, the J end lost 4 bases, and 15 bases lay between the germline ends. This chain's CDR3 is CAGATGYNQPQHF. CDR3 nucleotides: TGTGCCGGCGCAACAGGGTATAATCAGCCCCAGCATTTT.

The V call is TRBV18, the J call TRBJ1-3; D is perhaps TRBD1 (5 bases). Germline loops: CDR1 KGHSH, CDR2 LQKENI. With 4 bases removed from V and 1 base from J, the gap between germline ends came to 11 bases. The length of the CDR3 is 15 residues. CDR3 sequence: CASSRQGTSGNTIYF. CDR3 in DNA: TGTGCCAGCTCACGTCAGGGAACGTCTGGAAACACCATATATTTT.

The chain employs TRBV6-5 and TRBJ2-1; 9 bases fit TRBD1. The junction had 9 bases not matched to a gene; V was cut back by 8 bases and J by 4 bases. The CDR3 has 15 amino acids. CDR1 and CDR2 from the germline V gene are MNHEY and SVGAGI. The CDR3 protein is CASSKDRGEYNEQFF. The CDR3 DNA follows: TGTGCCAGCTCGAAGGACAGGGGCGAATACAATGAGCAGTTCTTC.

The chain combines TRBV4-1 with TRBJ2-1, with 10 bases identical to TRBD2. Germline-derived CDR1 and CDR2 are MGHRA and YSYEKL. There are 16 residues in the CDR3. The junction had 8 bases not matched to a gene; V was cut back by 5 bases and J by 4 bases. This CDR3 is CASSDLAGAGYNEQFF. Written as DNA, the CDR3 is TGCGCCAGCAGCGATCTAGCGGGAGCGGGTTACAATGAGCAGTTCTTC.

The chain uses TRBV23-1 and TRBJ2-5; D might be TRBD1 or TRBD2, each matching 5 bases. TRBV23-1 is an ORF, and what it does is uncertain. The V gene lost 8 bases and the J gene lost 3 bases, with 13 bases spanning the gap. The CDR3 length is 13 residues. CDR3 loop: CASGGGGEETQYF. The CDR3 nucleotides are TGCGCCAGCGGGGGTGGGGGAGAAGAGACCCAGTACTTC.

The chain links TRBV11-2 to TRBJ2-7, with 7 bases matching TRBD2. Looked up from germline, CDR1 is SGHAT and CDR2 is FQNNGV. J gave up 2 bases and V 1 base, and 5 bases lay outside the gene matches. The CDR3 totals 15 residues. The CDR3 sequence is CASSLGVGGAYEQYF. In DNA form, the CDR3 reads TGTGCCAGCAGCTTAGGGGTGGGAGGGGCCTACGAGCAGTACTTC.

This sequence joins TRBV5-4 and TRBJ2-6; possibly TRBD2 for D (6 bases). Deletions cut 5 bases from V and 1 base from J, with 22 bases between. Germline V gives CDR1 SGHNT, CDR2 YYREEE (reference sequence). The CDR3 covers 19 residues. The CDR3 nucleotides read TGTGCCAGCAGACCCGTCGGGCTAGCGAAAAGTTCTGGGGCCAACGTCCTGACTTTC. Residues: CASRPVGLAKSSGANVLTF.

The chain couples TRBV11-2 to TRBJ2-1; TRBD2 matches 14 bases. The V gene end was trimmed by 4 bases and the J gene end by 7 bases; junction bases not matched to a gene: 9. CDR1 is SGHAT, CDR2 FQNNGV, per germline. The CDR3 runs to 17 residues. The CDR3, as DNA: TGTGCCAGCAGCTATTCGACTAGCGGGAGGGTTCGGAATGAGCAGTTCTTC. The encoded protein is CASSYSTSGRVRNEQFF.

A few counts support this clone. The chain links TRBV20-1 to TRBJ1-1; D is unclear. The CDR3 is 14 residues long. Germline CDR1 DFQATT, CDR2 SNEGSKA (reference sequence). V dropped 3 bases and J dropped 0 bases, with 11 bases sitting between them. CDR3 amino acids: CSASPRAMNTEAFF. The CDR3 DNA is TGCAGTGCTAGTCCACGGGCTATGAACACTGAAGCTTTCTTT.

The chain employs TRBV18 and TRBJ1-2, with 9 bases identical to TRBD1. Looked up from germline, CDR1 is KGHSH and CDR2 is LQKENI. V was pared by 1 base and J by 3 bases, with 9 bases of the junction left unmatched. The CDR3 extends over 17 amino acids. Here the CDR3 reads CASSPRTPGQGDYGYTF. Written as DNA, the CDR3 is TGTGCCAGCTCACCACGCACCCCGGGACAGGGCGACTATGGCTACACCTTC.

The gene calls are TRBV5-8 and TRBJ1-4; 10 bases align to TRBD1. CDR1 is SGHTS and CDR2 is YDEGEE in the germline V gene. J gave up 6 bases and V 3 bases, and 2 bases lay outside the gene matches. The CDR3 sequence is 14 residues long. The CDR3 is CASSSGTGDEKLFF. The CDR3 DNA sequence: TGTGCCAGCAGCTCGGGGACAGGGGATGAAAAACTGTTTTTT.

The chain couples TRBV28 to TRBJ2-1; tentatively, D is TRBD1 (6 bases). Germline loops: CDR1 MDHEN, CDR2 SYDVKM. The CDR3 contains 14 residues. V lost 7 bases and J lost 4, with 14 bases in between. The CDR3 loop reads CASKTGTPYNEQFF. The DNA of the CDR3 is TGTGCCAGCAAAACCGGGACACCTTACAATGAGCAGTTCTTC.

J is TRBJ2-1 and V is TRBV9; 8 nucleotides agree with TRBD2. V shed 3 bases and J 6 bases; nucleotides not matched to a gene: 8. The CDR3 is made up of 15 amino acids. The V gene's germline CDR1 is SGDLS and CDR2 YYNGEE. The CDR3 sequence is CASSAGTRVSNEQFF. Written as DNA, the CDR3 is TGTGCCAGCAGCGCAGGGACTAGAGTATCCAATGAGCAGTTCTTC.